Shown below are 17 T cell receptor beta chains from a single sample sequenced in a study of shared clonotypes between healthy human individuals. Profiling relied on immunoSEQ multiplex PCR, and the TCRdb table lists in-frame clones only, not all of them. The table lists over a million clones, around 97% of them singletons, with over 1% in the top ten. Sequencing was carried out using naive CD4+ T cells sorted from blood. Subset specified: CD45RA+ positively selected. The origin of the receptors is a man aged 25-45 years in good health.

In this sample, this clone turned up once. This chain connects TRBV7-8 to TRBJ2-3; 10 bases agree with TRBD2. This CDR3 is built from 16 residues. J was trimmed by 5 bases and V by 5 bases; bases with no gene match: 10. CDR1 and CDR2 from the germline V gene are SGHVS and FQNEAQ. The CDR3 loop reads CASSPIAGGTRDTQYF. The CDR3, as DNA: TGTGCCAGCAGCCCGATAGCGGGAGGAACCCGAGATACGCAGTATTTT.

CDR3 in amino acids: CASSLRGANTGELFF. Here the CDR3 DNA reads TGTGCCAGCAGCTTGCGCGGAGCGAACACCGGGGAGCTGTTTTTT. The V and J genes are TRBV7-3 and TRBJ2-2; D not certain. The V end lost 3 bases, the J end lost 0 bases, and 8 bases lay between the germline ends. Germline CDR1 SGHTA, CDR2 FQGTGA. CDR3 length equals 15 residues.

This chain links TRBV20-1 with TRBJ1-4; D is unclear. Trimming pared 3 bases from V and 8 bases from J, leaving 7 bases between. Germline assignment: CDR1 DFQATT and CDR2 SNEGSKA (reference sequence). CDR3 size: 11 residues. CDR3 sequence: CSARDVEKLFF. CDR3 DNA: TGCAGTGCTAGGGATGTGGAAAAACTGTTTTTT.

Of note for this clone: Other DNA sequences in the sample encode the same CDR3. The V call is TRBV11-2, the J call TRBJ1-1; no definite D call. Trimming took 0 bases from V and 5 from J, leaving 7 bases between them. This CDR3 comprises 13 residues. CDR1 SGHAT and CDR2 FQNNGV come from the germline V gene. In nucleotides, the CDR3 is TGTGCCAGCAGCTTAGAGCTCAGGACTGAAGCTTTCTTT. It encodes CASSLELRTEAFF.

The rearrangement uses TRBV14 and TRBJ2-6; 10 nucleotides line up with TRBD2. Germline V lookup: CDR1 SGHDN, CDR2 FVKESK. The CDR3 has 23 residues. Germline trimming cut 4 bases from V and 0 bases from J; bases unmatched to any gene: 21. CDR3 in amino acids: CASSRRIRLAGLHPFSGANVLTF. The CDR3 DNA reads TGTGCCAGCAGCCGCCGAATTAGACTAGCGGGCTTGCACCCATTCTCTGGGGCCAACGTCCTGACTTTC. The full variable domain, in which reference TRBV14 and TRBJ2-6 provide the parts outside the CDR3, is EAGVTQFPSHSVIEKGQTVTLRCDPISGHDNLYWYRRVMGKEIKFLLHFVKESKQDESGMPNNRFLAERTGGTYSTLKVQPAELEDSGVYFCASSRRIRLAGLHPFSGANVLTFGAGSRLTVL.

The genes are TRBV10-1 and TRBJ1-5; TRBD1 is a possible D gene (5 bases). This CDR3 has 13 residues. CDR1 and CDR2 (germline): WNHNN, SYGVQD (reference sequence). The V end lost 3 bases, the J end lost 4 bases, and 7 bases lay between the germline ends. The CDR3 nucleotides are TGCGCCAGCAGTGATTCAGGGAATCAGCCCCAGCATTTT. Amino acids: CASSDSGNQPQHF.

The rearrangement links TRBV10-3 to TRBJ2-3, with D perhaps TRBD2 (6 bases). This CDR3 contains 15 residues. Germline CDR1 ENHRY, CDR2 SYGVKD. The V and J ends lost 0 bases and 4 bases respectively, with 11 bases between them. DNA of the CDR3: TGTGCCATCAGTGAGTCGGCGGGAAGGCCAGATACGCAGTATTTT. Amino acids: CAISESAGRPDTQYF.

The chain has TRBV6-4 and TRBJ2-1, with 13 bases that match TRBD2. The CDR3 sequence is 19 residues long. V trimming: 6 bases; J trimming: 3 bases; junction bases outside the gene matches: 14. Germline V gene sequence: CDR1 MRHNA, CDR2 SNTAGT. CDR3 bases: TGTGCCAGCAGGACTCCAAAAGGACTAGCGGGAGTCGGCTACAATGAGCAGTTCTTC. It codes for CASRTPKGLAGVGYNEQFF.

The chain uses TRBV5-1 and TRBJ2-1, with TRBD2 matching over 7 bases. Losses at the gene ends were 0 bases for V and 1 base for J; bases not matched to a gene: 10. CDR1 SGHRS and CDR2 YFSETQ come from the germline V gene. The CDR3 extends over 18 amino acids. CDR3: CASSLVLGGGPSYNEQFF. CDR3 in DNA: TGCGCCAGCAGCTTGGTTCTGGGGGGAGGGCCGTCCTACAATGAGCAGTTCTTC.

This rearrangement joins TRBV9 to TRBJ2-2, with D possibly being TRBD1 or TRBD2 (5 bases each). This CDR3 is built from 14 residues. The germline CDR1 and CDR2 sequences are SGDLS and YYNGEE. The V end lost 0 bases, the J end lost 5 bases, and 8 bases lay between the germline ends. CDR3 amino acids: CASSVAWGTGELFF. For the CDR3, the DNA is TGTGCCAGCAGCGTAGCTTGGGGGACCGGGGAGCTGTTTTTT.

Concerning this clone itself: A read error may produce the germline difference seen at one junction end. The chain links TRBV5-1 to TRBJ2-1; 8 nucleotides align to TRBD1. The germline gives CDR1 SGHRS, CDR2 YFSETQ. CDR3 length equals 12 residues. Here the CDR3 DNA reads TGCGCCAGCAGCTTGGGGGACAGGAAAGAGCTCTTC. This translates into CASSLGDRKELF.

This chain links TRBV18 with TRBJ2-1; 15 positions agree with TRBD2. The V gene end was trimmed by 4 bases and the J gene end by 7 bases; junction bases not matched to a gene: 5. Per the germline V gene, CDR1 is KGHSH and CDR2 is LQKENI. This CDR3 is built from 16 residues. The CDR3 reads CASSRGLAGGRNEQFF. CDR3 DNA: TGTGCCAGCTCACGCGGACTAGCGGGAGGGCGGAATGAGCAGTTCTTC. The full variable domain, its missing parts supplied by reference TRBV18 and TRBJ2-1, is NAGVMQNPRHLVRRRGQEARLRCSPMKGHSHVYWYRQLPEEGLKFMVYLQKENIIDESGMPKERFSAEFPKEGPSILRIQQVVRGDSAAYFCASSRGLAGGRNEQFFGPGTRLTVL.

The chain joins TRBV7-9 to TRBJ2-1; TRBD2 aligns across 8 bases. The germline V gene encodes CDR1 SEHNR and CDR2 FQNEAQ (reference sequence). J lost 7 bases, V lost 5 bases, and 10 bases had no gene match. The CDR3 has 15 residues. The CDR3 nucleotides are TGTGCCAGCAGCAGAGTGACGGGAGGGTCGAATGAGCAGTTCTTC. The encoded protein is CASSRVTGGSNEQFF.

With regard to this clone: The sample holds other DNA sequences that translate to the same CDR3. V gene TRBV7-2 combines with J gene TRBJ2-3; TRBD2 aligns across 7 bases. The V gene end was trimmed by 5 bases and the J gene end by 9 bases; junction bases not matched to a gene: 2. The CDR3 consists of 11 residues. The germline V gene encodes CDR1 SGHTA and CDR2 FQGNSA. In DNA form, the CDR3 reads TGTGCCAGCAGCGCGGGAGACACGCAGTATTTT. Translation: CASSAGDTQYF.

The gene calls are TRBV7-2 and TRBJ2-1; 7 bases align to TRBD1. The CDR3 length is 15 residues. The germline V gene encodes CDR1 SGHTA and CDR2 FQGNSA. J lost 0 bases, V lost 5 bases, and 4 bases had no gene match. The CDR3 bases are TGTGCCAGCAGCCCGGGGACAGCCTCCTACAATGAGCAGTTCTTC. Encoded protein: CASSPGTASYNEQFF.

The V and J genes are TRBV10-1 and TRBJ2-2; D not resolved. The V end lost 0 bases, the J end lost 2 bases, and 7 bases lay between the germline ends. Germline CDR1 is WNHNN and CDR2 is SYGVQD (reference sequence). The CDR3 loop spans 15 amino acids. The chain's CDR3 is CASSESNSNTGELFF. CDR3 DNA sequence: TGCGCCAGCAGTGAGTCGAACTCTAACACCGGGGAGCTGTTTTTT.

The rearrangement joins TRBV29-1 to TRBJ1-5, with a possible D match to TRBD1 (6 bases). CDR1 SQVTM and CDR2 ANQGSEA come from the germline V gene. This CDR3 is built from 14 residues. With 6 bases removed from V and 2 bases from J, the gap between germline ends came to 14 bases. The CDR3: CSVGGAGGNQPQHF. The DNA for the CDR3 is TGCAGCGTGGGGGGGGCAGGTGGCAATCAGCCCCAGCATTTT.